This is a list of T cell receptor beta chains from one sample in a study of Ad26.COV2.S vaccination and SARS-CoV-2 variants. Measured with immunoSEQ multiplex PCR; TCRdb has only the in-frame clones, and not every one. This table holds 300,000 to 350,000 clones, roughly 88% found once. This specimen consisted of peripheral blood, obtained in a trial of Ad26.COV2.S vaccine versus placebo. Receptors were obtained from a person between 18 and 65 years old who received the Ad26.COV2.S COVID-19 vaccine or a placebo. CDR3s include the opening cysteine and the closing phenylalanine or tryptophan. Fields, in order: J gene, clone size, V gene, D gene, CDR3 DNA, CDR3 protein. D genes are given only for firm matches. Clone size is shown for a subset of rows, as once, few, many or a class of expanded clone.

>TRBJ1-4|.|TRBV5-1|TRBD1
TGCGCCAGCAGCGAACCCAGGGACAGCTTAGATGAAAAACTGTTTTTT
CASSEPRDSLDEKLFF
>TRBJ1-3|.|TRBV5-4|.
TGTGCCAGCAGCTTGGAGGGGAGCTTAAGAGGGGGAAACACCATATATTTT
CASSLEGSLRGGNTIYF
>TRBJ2-1|.|TRBV11-2|.
TGTGCCAGCGGCAGAGTCCCCGAGGCCTACAATGAGCAGTTCTTC
CASGRVPEAYNEQFF
>TRBJ2-3|.|TRBV7-2|TRBD2
TGTGCCAGCAGCTTAGATCGAGCGGGAGTCCGTCAGTATTTT
CASSLDRAGVRQYF
>TRBJ1-2|.|TRBV5-4|.
TGTGCCAGCAGCTTGGAAGGGGGACTCTATGGCTACACCTTC
CASSLEGGLYGYTF
>TRBJ1-1|.|TRBV7-2|.
TGTGCCAGCAGCTTAAGGCGTCCTGAAGCTTTCTTT
CASSLRRPEAFF
>TRBJ1-2|.|TRBV4-3|.
TGCGCCAGCAGTCAAGATATCAGGGACACTAACTATGGCTACACCTTC
CASSQDIRDTNYGYTF
>TRBJ1-1|.|TRBV7-8|TRBD1
TGTGCCAGCAGCGCCCGGGACAGGGTAGGTGAAGCTTTCTTT
CASSARDRVGEAFF
>TRBJ1-3|.|TRBV19|TRBD1
TGTGCCAGTAGTATCCCGACAGGGGTGGGAAACACCATATATTTT
CASSIPTGVGNTIYF
>TRBJ2-7|.|TRBV27|.
TGTGCCAGCAGTGCCTTGGGGGCCTCAGGCTACGAGCAGTACTTC
CASSALGASGYEQYF
>TRBJ2-2|.|TRBV6-5|.
TGTGCCAGCAGTTTGCTCGGCGAGCTGTTTTTT
CASSLLGELFF
>TRBJ2-1|.|TRBV7-2|TRBD2
TGTGCCAGCAGCTTGCAGACTAGCGGCTCCTACAATGAGCAGTTCTTC
CASSLQTSGSYNEQFF
>TRBJ2-2|.|TRBV25-1|TRBD2
TGTGCCAGCAGTGACCCCAGTCGGAGCGGGAGTGGTACCGGGGAGCTGTTTTTT
CASSDPSRSGSGTGELFF
>TRBJ1-3|.|TRBV28|.
TGTGCCAGCAGTTTATACAGGGATGGAAACACCATATATTTT
CASSLYRDGNTIYF
>TRBJ2-1|.|TRBV7-8|.
TGTGCCAGCATCCTCCTTCTGGGGGGACCCTACAATGAGCAGTTCTTC
CASILLLGGPYNEQFF
>TRBJ1-1|once|TRBV11-2|.
TGTGCCAGCAGCTTAGATCAGGGAGCAGTGAACACTGAAGCTTTCTTT
CASSLDQGAVNTEAFF
>TRBJ1-1|.|TRBV7-3|TRBD1
TGTGCCAGCAGCTTAACTCAGGACAGGGCGGCTGAAGCTTTCTTT
CASSLTQDRAAEAFF
>TRBJ2-1|.|TRBV5-1|.
TGCGCCAGCAACGAAAGGGGGGTTTCGGATGAGCAGTTCTTC
CASNERGVSDEQFF
>TRBJ1-3|.|TRBV15|.
TGTGCCACCAGCAGAGATTTAGGGGGGCAGGGCCCTGGAAACACCATATATTTT
CATSRDLGGQGPGNTIYF
>TRBJ1-5|few|TRBV10-1|.
TGCGCCAGCAGTGAGGGTGGCGCAGTTCCCCATCAGCCCCAGCATTTT
CASSEGGAVPHQPQHF
>TRBJ1-5|few|TRBV7-2|.
TGTGCCAGCAGCTTACAGGGTTTGATGAATAGCAATCAGCCCCAGCATTTT
CASSLQGLMNSNQPQHF
>TRBJ1-2|.|TRBV5-1|.
TGCGCCAGCAGCTTGACGATGTCCACAGCGATCCGAGATGGCTACACCTTC
CASSLTMSTAIRDGYTF
>TRBJ1-1|once|TRBV5-8|.
TGTGCCAGCAGCTTATTGGTAACCCTACCCCACCGTGGTACTGAAGCTTTCTTT
CASSLLVTLPHRGTEAFF
>TRBJ2-6|.|TRBV1|.
TGCACCAGCAGCCAAGTAGGGTGGTTAAACTCTGGGGCCAACGTCCTGACTTTC
CTSSQVGWLNSGANVLTF
>TRBJ1-1|.|TRBV6-5|.
TGTGCCAGCAGCCAACCGGGACACTACACTGAAGCTTTCTTT
CASSQPGHYTEAFF
>TRBJ2-5|.|TRBV5-4|TRBD2
TGTGCCAGCAGCTTTCTAGCGGGAGGGAAAGAGACCCAGTACTTC
CASSFLAGGKETQYF
>TRBJ2-3|.|TRBV5-6|.
TGTGCCAGCAGCTTGAACTCAGGCAGGCCTGGCACAGATACGCAGTATTTT
CASSLNSGRPGTDTQYF
>TRBJ2-1|.|TRBV7-2|TRBD2
TGTGCCAGTGTCGGGGGGGGCGTCTCGGGAAATGAGCAGTTCTTC
CASVGGGVSGNEQFF
>TRBJ1-5|few|TRBV3-1/TRBV3-2|.
TGTGCCAGCAGTCCCAGTGGGGGTAATCAGCCCCAGCATTTT
CASSPSGGNQPQHF
>TRBJ2-5|.|TRBV11-2|.
TGTGCCAGCAGCTTAGGGGGGTATTCAGAGACCCAGTACTTC
CASSLGGYSETQYF
>TRBJ2-7|.|TRBV6-5|.
TGTGCCAGCAGTTACAGAAGGGAGCAGTACTTC
CASSYRREQYF
>TRBJ1-5|.|TRBV5-1|.
TGCGCCAGCAGCCCAGGTCGAGACGGGCAGCCCCAGCATTTT
CASSPGRDGQPQHF
>TRBJ1-2|once|TRBV12-3/TRBV12-4|TRBD1
TGTGCCACGGACAGGCCAAACTATGGCTACACCTTC
CATDRPNYGYTF
>TRBJ1-4|once|TRBV9|.
TGTGCCAGCAGCGTAGGTGGACTTAATGAAAAACTGTTTTTT
CASSVGGLNEKLFF
>TRBJ1-1|.|TRBV30|.
TGTGCCTGGAGTAGGCAGACCTGGAACACTGAAGCTTTCTTT
CAWSRQTWNTEAFF
>TRBJ2-5|.|TRBV30|.
TGTGCCTGGAGACAGGGCCGAGAGACCCAGTACTTC
CAWRQGRETQYF
>TRBJ1-2|.|TRBV7-2|TRBD1
TGTGCCAGCCAAGGGGGCGAGAACTATGGCTACACCTTC
CASQGGENYGYTF
>TRBJ1-2|.|TRBV11-3|.
TGTGCCAGCAGCTTAGCGATCCGGCAGGGCTACACCTTC
CASSLAIRQGYTF
>TRBJ1-1|.|TRBV19|.
TGTGCCAGTACCTTCGAAGGGGGGGCTAACACTGAAGCTTTCTTT
CASTFEGGANTEAFF
>TRBJ1-2|.|TRBV4-3|.
TGCGCCAGCAGCCTCGCGATTGTGAGACAATCTAACTATGGCTACACCTTC
CASSLAIVRQSNYGYTF
>TRBJ2-4|.|TRBV7-6|.
TGTGCCAGCAGCTTACCGGGAGCGGCCAAAAACATTCAGTACTTC
CASSLPGAAKNIQYF
>TRBJ2-2|.|TRBV27|.
TGTGCCACCACCCTCTCGAGGCAAAACACCGGGGAGCTGTTTTTT
CATTLSRQNTGELFF
>TRBJ2-5|.|TRBV19|.
TGTGCCAGTAGTATGCGGGCTTCTAGCGGCGAATGGGGGCGAGAGACCCAGTACTTC
CASSMRASSGEWGRETQYF
>TRBJ2-6|.|TRBV5-1|.
TGCGCCAGCAGCTTGACTGAGGGACTTGCCGGGGCCAACGTCCTGACTTTC
CASSLTEGLAGANVLTF
>TRBJ2-1|.|TRBV4-1|TRBD2
TGCGCCAGCAGCCAAGGAGGGCTTCTAGCGGGGGGGTACAATGAGCAGTTCTTC
CASSQGGLLAGGYNEQFF
>TRBJ2-2|.|TRBV6-2/TRBV6-3|.
TGTGCCAGCAGTGCCTGGGGGTTTACCGGGGAGCTGTTTTTT
CASSAWGFTGELFF
>TRBJ1-1|once|TRBV9|.
TGTGCCAGCACCCCAAGTCGGGACACTGAAGCTTTCTTT
CASTPSRDTEAFF
>TRBJ2-5|few|TRBV3-1/TRBV3-2|.
TGTGCCAGCAGCCAAGAGACCCAGTACTTC
CASSQETQYF
>TRBJ2-7|.|TRBV6-5|.
TGTGCCAGCAGTTACTCGGGACAAAAGTCCTACGAGCAGTACTTC
CASSYSGQKSYEQYF
>TRBJ2-1|.|TRBV5-8|TRBD2
TGTGCCAGCAACCCGACTAGCGCCTACAATGAGCAGTTCTTC
CASNPTSAYNEQFF
>TRBJ1-1|.|TRBV7-9|TRBD1
TGTGCCAGCAGCCCGCCTGAGGGGGCATACATGAACACTGAAGCTTTCTTT
CASSPPEGAYMNTEAFF
>TRBJ1-1|.|TRBV18|.
TGTGCCAGCTCCCAAGGGGTGAACACTGAAGCTTTCTTT
CASSQGVNTEAFF
>TRBJ1-6|.|TRBV30|.
TGTGCCTGGTCAAGCTCCTATAATTCACCCCTCCACTTT
CAWSSSYNSPLHF
>TRBJ1-2|.|TRBV5-6|.
TGTGCCAGCAGCCCGGCTGGACAGCTTTATGGCTACACCTTC
CASSPAGQLYGYTF